A single sample is the source of the 3 T cell receptor beta chains below, sequenced in a study of T cells in tumors after PD-1 blockade. Assay used: immunoSEQ multiplex PCR; TCRdb lists only in-frame clones, some missing. Of about 34,000 clones detected, roughly 73% appear once; the ten largest clones hold less than 50%. The starting material was PBMCs, obtained after anti-PD-1 treatment. The receptor source for this set is a human donor with basal cell carcinoma.

The V gene is TRBV14, the J gene TRBJ2-1; no reliable D call. The CDR3 loop spans 13 amino acids. Germline V gene sequence: CDR1 SGHDN, CDR2 FVKESK. V dropped 3 bases and J dropped 6 bases, with 9 bases sitting between them. The CDR3 spells CASSQGLSNEQFF. In DNA form, the CDR3 reads TGTGCCAGCAGCCAGGGATTATCCAATGAGCAGTTCTTC.

This clone was recorded at least ten times. The chain combines TRBV5-4 with TRBJ1-2, with a possible D match to TRBD1 (5 bases). V was trimmed by 2 bases and J by 2 bases, leaving 19 bases between them. This CDR3 is built from 17 residues. In germline, CDR1 is SGHNT, CDR2 YYREEE (reference sequence). The CDR3 sequence: CASSLGMGTDKNYGYTF. The DNA for the CDR3 is TGTGCCAGCAGCTTAGGGATGGGGACGGACAAAAACTATGGCTACACCTTC.

V usage is TRBV2 and J usage is TRBJ1-3; maybe TRBD1 (5 bases). V gave up 6 bases and J gave up 2 bases, with 11 bases separating them. The CDR3 consists of 14 residues. CDR1 and CDR2 (germline): SNHLY, FYNNEI. Here the CDR3 reads CASRGRDPGNTIYF. The CDR3 region has the DNA TGTGCCAGCAGGGGCCGGGACCCTGGAAACACCATATATTTT.